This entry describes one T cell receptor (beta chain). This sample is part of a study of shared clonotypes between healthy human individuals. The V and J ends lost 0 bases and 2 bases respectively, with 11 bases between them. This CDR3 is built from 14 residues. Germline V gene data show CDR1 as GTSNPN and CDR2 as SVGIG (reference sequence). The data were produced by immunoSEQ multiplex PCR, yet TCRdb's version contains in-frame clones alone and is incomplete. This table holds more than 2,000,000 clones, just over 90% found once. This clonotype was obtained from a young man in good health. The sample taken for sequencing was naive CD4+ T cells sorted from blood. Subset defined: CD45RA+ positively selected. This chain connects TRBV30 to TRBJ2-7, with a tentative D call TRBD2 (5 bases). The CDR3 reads CAWSVSSGAYEQYF. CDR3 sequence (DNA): TGTGCCTGGAGTGTGTCCAGCGGTGCCTACGAGCAGTACTTC.